These 29 T cell receptor beta chains were all obtained from the same sample, sequenced in a study of T cells in Graves' hyperthyroidism and ophthalmopathy. RNA transcripts gave rise to amplified TCR beta CDR3 regions. HTBI primers were the set used in a first-round RT-PCR of the TCR CDR3. TCRdb re-called the multiplex PCR reads through MiXCR, storing one row per CDR3 protein. The sample lists approximately 530,000 distinct CDR3 sequences, roughly 21% occurring once. The sample taken for sequencing was blood. The receptors here all came from a man between 40 and 49 years old with Graves' ophthalmopathy.

The table lists this clonotype with many counts. V gene TRBV20-1 combines with J gene TRBJ2-7; 12 nucleotides align to TRBD2. The CDR3 consists of 14 residues. Germline values: CDR1 DFQATT, CDR2 SNEGSKA (reference sequence). J gave up 3 bases and V 2 bases, and 2 bases lay outside the gene matches. For the CDR3, the DNA is TGCAGTGCTAGAAAACTAGCGGGAGGCTACGAGCAGTACTTC. It encodes CSARKLAGGYEQYF.

The V call is TRBV15, the J call TRBJ1-6; 8 nucleotides line up with TRBD1. Looked up from germline, CDR1 is LNHNV and CDR2 is YYDKDF (reference sequence). This CDR3 has 15 amino acids. The J segment lost 4 bases and the V segment lost 4 bases, leaving 3 bases of the junction unmatched. In DNA form, the CDR3 reads TGTGCCACCAGCACAGGGACAGGTTATAATTCACCCCTCCACTTT. Translation gives CATSTGTGYNSPLHF.

This clonotype was counted between two and nine times. The chain links TRBV20-1 to TRBJ2-3; 13 nucleotides agree with TRBD2. The germline CDR1 and CDR2 sequences are DFQATT and SNEGSKA (reference sequence). V dropped 6 bases and J dropped 0; count of bases not matched to a gene: 12. The CDR3 extends over 18 amino acids. The CDR3 sequence is CSAPSWTSGSSSTDTQYF. CDR3 coding DNA: TGCAGTGCCCCTTCCTGGACTAGCGGGAGTTCTAGCACAGATACGCAGTATTTT.

The chain carries TRBV29-1 and TRBJ2-1; a weak D match, TRBD2 (5 bases). The end of the DNA fits TRBJ2-7 better, so the J call may be wrong. This CDR3 has 15 residues. CDR1 SQVTM and CDR2 ANQGSEA come from the germline V gene. The CDR3 is CSVEGVLADYNEQYF. The CDR3 DNA is TGCAGCGTTGAGGGCGTCTTGGCAGACTACAATGAGCAGTACTTC.

With respect to this clonotype: One end of the junction varies from germline; a read error may be responsible. The J gene is TRBJ1-1, the V gene TRBV9, with 8 bases fitting TRBD1. This CDR3 has 14 amino acids. The germline V gene encodes CDR1 SGDLS and CDR2 YYNGEE. The CDR3 spells CAGSMGTGSTEAFF. Here the CDR3 DNA reads TGTGCCGGCAGCATGGGGACAGGTTCGACTGAAGCTTTCTTT.

There are a few counts of this clonotype. This chain links TRBV19 with TRBJ2-3; 8 bases agree with TRBD1. The CDR3 is made up of 13 amino acids. Trimming at V came to 7 bases and at J to 4 bases, leaving 4 bases not matched to a gene. CDR1 and CDR2 from the germline V gene are LNHDA and SQIVND (reference sequence). The CDR3 bases are TGTGCCAGTACCACGACAGGGGCAGATACGCAGTATTTT. It yields the protein CASTTTGADTQYF.

This clonotype showed up many times. J is TRBJ2-7 and V is TRBV24-1; 8 bases match TRBD1. This CDR3 is 15 amino acids long. Per germline, CDR1 KGHDR and CDR2 SFDVKD. V shed 4 bases and J 5 bases; nucleotides not matched to a gene: 9. The CDR3 spells CATSDKDRDLNEQYF. The CDR3 DNA is TGTGCCACCAGTGACAAGGACAGGGACCTTAACGAGCAGTACTTC.

As regards this clonotype: One base away lies a much larger clone, so this may be a sequencing read error. The J gene is TRBJ2-1, the V gene TRBV7-3, with a weak D call TRBD2 (6 bases). Deletions cut 4 bases from V and 8 bases from J, with 12 bases between. Germline assignment: CDR1 SGHTA and CDR2 FQGTGA. The CDR3 runs 13 residues. The CDR3 coding sequence is TGTGCCAGCAGCTGGGGGGTGGGGGATGAGCAGTTCTTC. Encoded protein: CASSWGVGDEQFF.

The table lists this clonotype with a few counts. This chain uses TRBV20-1 with TRBJ2-3, with D maybe TRBD2 (6 bases). Trimming left V 5 bases short and J 2 bases short, with 14 bases between. There are 14 residues in the CDR3. The germline CDR1 and CDR2 sequences are DFQATT and SNEGSKA (reference sequence). This CDR3 is CSAFKGLLTDTQYF. The CDR3 nucleotides read TGCAGTGCTTTCAAGGGACTTCTCACAGATACGCAGTATTTT.

This clonotype was seen more than once but under ten times. This chain connects TRBV27 to TRBJ2-7; TRBD1 matches 8 bases. CDR3 length: 15 amino acids. In germline, CDR1 is MNHEY, CDR2 SMNVEV (reference sequence). The J segment lost 4 bases and the V segment lost 6 bases, leaving 11 bases of the junction unmatched. CDR3 nucleotide sequence: TGTGCCAGCAGAAGGTGGGGTCGGGACAGGTACGAGCAGTACTTC. This sequence encodes CASRRWGRDRYEQYF.

This clonotype has just a few counts. This chain uses TRBV20-1 with TRBJ1-4; unclear D gene. This CDR3 contains 15 residues. The V and J ends lost 6 bases and 0 bases respectively, with 14 bases between them. The germline CDR1 and CDR2 sequences are DFQATT and SNEGSKA (reference sequence). CDR3 nucleotides: TGCAGTGCCCTACCGGACGTCGCAACTAATGAAAAACTGTTTTTT. This sequence encodes CSALPDVATNEKLFF.

This clonotype was counted only a few times. The chain carries TRBV6-1 and TRBJ1-5; 8 bases are shared with TRBD1. The CDR3 length is 16 residues. J lost 4 bases, V lost 6 bases, and 11 bases had no gene match. Germline loops: CDR1 MNHNS, CDR2 SASEGT. CDR3 sequence (DNA): TGTGCCAGCAGCCGAAGCGGACAGGGCGCTAATCAGCCCCAGCATTTT. Translated, it gives CASSRSGQGANQPQHF.

This clonotype was observed a handful of times. V usage is TRBV4-3 and J usage is TRBJ2-4, with D possibly being TRBD2 (6 bases). Deletions cut 0 bases from V and 0 bases from J, with 18 bases between. Germline V CDR1 and CDR2: LGHNA, YSLEER. The CDR3 totals 19 residues. CDR3 amino acids: CASSQDRGGSKIAKNIQYF. CDR3 DNA: TGCGCCAGCAGCCAAGATCGGGGAGGCAGTAAAATAGCCAAAAACATTCAGTACTTC.

V is TRBV11-1 and J is TRBJ2-2; 7 nucleotides align to TRBD1. V trimming: 6 bases; J trimming: 3 bases; junction bases outside the gene matches: 7. The CDR3 extends over 15 amino acids. Germline values: CDR1 SGHAT, CDR2 FQDESV (reference sequence). This CDR3 is CASRWGQRDTGELFF. DNA of the CDR3: TGTGCCAGCAGGTGGGGACAGAGAGACACCGGGGAGCTGTTTTTT.

This clonotype appeared a few times. The gene calls are TRBV20-1 and TRBJ2-2, with D possibly TRBD2 on 6 matching bases. The CDR3 runs 15 residues. Germline V gene lookup returns CDR1 DFQATT and CDR2 SNEGSKA (reference sequence). V lost 4 bases to trimming and J lost 0 bases, with 12 bases between them. DNA for the CDR3: TGCAGTGCTAAGGGGCCTAGCGCGAACACCGGGGAGCTGTTTTTT. This sequence encodes CSAKGPSANTGELFF.

The chain uses TRBV20-1 and TRBJ1-5, with 10 bases aligning to TRBD1. This CDR3 comprises 14 residues. With 3 bases clipped from V and 5 bases from J, the junction kept 4 bases outside the gene matches. Germline CDR1 and CDR2: DFQATT and SNEGSKA (reference sequence). Here the CDR3 DNA reads TGCAGTGCTAGCGGACAGGGGGTAGATCAGCCCCAGCATTTT. It encodes CSASGQGVDQPQHF.

This clonotype showed up many times. The chain uses TRBV20-1 and TRBJ2-7; 9 bases agree with TRBD1. Germline trimming cut 5 bases from V and 5 bases from J; bases unmatched to any gene: 10. The germline gives CDR1 DFQATT, CDR2 SNEGSKA (reference sequence). The CDR3 has 14 amino acids. This chain's CDR3 is CSALSHRGLDEQYF. In DNA form, the CDR3 reads TGCAGTGCTCTCTCCCACAGGGGGCTCGACGAGCAGTACTTC.

This clonotype has a handful of counts. The genes are TRBV27 and TRBJ2-2, with 12 bases lining up with TRBD2. The junction had 6 bases not matched to a gene; V was cut back by 0 bases and J by 7 bases. Looked up from germline, CDR1 is MNHEY and CDR2 is SMNVEV (reference sequence). The CDR3 sequence is 17 residues long. The CDR3 is CASSLSLAGGPFGELFF. CDR3 nucleotide sequence: TGTGCCAGCAGTTTATCCCTAGCGGGGGGGCCCTTCGGGGAGCTGTTTTTT.

This clonotype was detected only a few times. The gene calls are TRBV12-5 and TRBJ2-5, with 11 bases identical to TRBD2. The CDR3 length is 15 residues. Germline V lookup: CDR1 LGHNT, CDR2 FRNRAP. Losses at the gene ends were 3 bases for V and 5 bases for J; bases not matched to a gene: 5. CDR3 DNA: TGTGCTAGTGGTTTTAGCGGGGGGGCGGGGGAGACCCAGTACTTC. Its translation: CASGFSGGAGETQYF.

The J gene is TRBJ2-3, the V gene TRBV20-1; 13 bases agree with TRBD2. V lost 5 bases to trimming and J lost 4 bases; unmatched junction nucleotides: 12. The CDR3 runs to 17 residues. Germline V gene lookup returns CDR1 DFQATT and CDR2 SNEGSKA (reference sequence). The CDR3 DNA sequence: TGCAGTGCTGATGGTCGGGGACTAGCGGGGAGTTCAGATACGCAGTATTTT. It translates to CSADGRGLAGSSDTQYF.

V and J are TRBV7-8 and TRBJ2-1, with D uncertain. Germline CDR1 and CDR2: SGHVS and FQNEAQ. V was trimmed by 5 bases and J by 2 bases, leaving 10 bases between them. The CDR3 has 14 amino acids. For the CDR3, the DNA is TGTGCCAGCAGCCTATCCCATGCCTACAATGAGCAGTTCTTC. It encodes CASSLSHAYNEQFF.

The chain employs TRBV6-2 or TRBV6-3 and TRBJ2-3, with a weak D call TRBD2 (7 bases). Per the germline V gene, CDR1 is MNHEY and CDR2 is SVGEGT. The CDR3 totals 15 residues. The V end lost 3 bases, the J end lost 3 bases, and 13 bases lay between the germline ends. DNA of the CDR3: TGTGCCAGCAGTTATGGTGGGGGGGCAACAGATACGCAGTATTTT. Its protein product is CASSYGGGATDTQYF.

In this sample, this clonotype turned up many times. This sequence joins TRBV28 and TRBJ2-2; 9 nucleotides align to TRBD1. V shed 4 bases and J 2 bases; nucleotides not matched to a gene: 5. The CDR3 spans 16 residues. Germline CDR1 MDHEN, CDR2 SYDVKM. The DNA of the CDR3 is TGTGCCAGCAGTTCCTCGGGACAGGGAAACACCGGGGAGCTGTTTTTT. This sequence encodes CASSSSGQGNTGELFF.

This clonotype has a count of ten or more. The rearrangement uses TRBV27 and TRBJ1-1; 8 bases fit TRBD1. The CDR3 extends over 15 amino acids. V was pared by 3 bases and J by 2 bases, with 5 bases of the junction left unmatched. In germline, CDR1 is MNHEY, CDR2 SMNVEV (reference sequence). CDR3: CASSLTTGVNTEAFF. The CDR3 bases are TGTGCCAGCAGTTTGACGACAGGGGTTAACACTGAAGCTTTCTTT.

This clonotype came up many times. The V and J genes are TRBV7-9 and TRBJ2-7, with a tentative D call TRBD2 (6 bases). V lost 4 bases and J 4 bases, leaving 17 bases between the germline ends. Germline V gene lookup returns CDR1 SEHNR and CDR2 FQNEAQ (reference sequence). The CDR3 runs 15 residues. CDR3 nucleotides: TGTGCCAGCAGCTCCGGCAGGGAGGCCTCGTACGAGCAGTACTTC. Translation gives CASSSGREASYEQYF.

The chain carries TRBV4-3 and TRBJ2-3; D is possibly TRBD2 (6 bases). With 1 base removed from V and 4 bases from J, the gap between germline ends came to 12 bases. The CDR3 has 15 amino acids. Germline assignment: CDR1 LGHNA and CDR2 YSLEER. The CDR3 DNA is TGCGCCAGCAGCCAAGGAGTAACGGGGGCAGATACGCAGTATTTT. It encodes CASSQGVTGADTQYF.

This clonotype occurred a few times. The chain has TRBV7-3 and TRBJ2-2; possible D gene TRBD1, 6 bases. CDR3 length equals 14 residues. V shed 5 bases and J shed 6 bases, with 13 bases lying between them. The germline gives CDR1 SGHTA, CDR2 FQGTGA. The DNA for the CDR3 is TGTGCCAGCAGCCACCTAACAGGGTCCGGGGAGCTGTTTTTT. Translation gives CASSHLTGSGELFF. Combining the CDR3 with reference TRBV7-3 and TRBJ2-2 gives the whole variable domain GAGVSQTPSNKVTEKGKYVELRCDPISGHTALYWYRQSLGQGPEFLIYFQGTGAADDSGLPNDRFFAVRPEGSVSTLKIQRTERGDSAVYLCASSHLTGSGELFFGEGSRLTVL.

The rearrangement uses TRBV4-2 and TRBJ1-5; no clear D. The CDR3 runs to 16 residues. Trimming stripped 4 bases from V and 0 bases from J, with 13 bases between. CDR1 is LGHNA, CDR2 YNFKEQ, per germline. The CDR3 sequence: CASSLGSSYSNQPQHF. Here the CDR3 DNA reads TGTGCCAGCAGCCTCGGGTCTTCTTATAGCAATCAGCCCCAGCATTTT.

In its sample, this clonotype was seen many times. This sequence joins TRBV28 and TRBJ1-5; 9 nucleotides agree with TRBD1. Germline CDR1 is MDHEN and CDR2 is SYDVKM. J was trimmed by 4 bases and V by 3 bases; bases with no gene match: 1. This CDR3 comprises 14 residues. CDR3 DNA: TGTGCCAGCAGTTTTGGGACAGGGAATCAGCCCCAGCATTTT. It encodes CASSFGTGNQPQHF.